A single sample is the source of the 2 T cell receptor beta chains below, sequenced in a study of beta chain features in type 1 diabetes. Sequenced material consisted of expressed TCRB transcripts (all of the isolated RNA was reverse transcribed). Sequenced by immunoSEQ multiplex PCR; TCRdb stores in-frame clones only, minus some. The table has roughly 230,000 clones, 9.6% seen once; the top ten hold around 0.031%. The sample taken for sequencing was naive CD4+ T cells from blood. Receptors were obtained from a young woman in good health.

This clone was seen more than once but under ten times. The junction differs from germline at one of its ends, possibly a read error. The chain is built from TRBV6-1 and TRBJ2-7; D gene unclear. CDR1 and CDR2 from the germline V gene are MNHNS and SASEGT. This CDR3 region has 11 residues. The CDR3 DNA is TGTGCCAGCAGTGAAGGCCCATCTCGAGACTTC. Protein sequence: CASSEGPSRDF.

This clone was counted only a few times. This chain links TRBV5-4 with TRBJ2-5; 8 positions agree with TRBD2. The V segment lost 0 bases and the J segment 5 bases; nucleotides outside the gene matches: 9. Germline CDR1 reads SGHNT; CDR2 reads YYREEE (reference sequence). This CDR3 comprises 16 residues. CDR3 in amino acids: CASSLVLADLGETQYF. CDR3 nucleotides: TGTGCCAGCAGCTTGGTACTAGCGGACTTGGGGGAGACCCAGTACTTC.